This T cell receptor beta chain was sequenced for a study of T cell responses to AZD1222 COVID-19 vaccine. Study-wide results and limits: Reportedly, nearly half of unique spike TCRs recognized epitopes outside B.1.351/B.1.1.7 mutations. With two AZD1222 doses given, Spike-specific TCR breadth and depth both rose. A mostly white British donor set with more females was recruited, and clonal diversity was possibly underestimated. AZD1222 recipients seropositive at baseline numbered only five to seven.

CDR1 is SQVTM, CDR2 ANQGSEA, per germline. J gave up 0 bases and V 4 bases, and 12 bases lay outside the gene matches. The CDR3 loop spans 16 amino acids. Repertoires were generated with immunoSEQ multiplex PCR, while TCRdb's copy carries only in-frame clones and drops some. The sample records more than 70,000 clones, around 93% being singletons. This clone has just a few counts. Antigen: not known. This chain uses TRBV29-1 with TRBJ2-7; TRBD1 agrees at 7 bases. This clonotype originated in an adult who received the AZD1222 COVID-19 vaccine. The sample in question was peripheral blood, obtained 28 days after the second AZD1222 dose. CDR3 amino acids: CSVGPDRAFPSYEQYF. CDR3 coding DNA: TGCAGCGTTGGCCCTGACAGGGCGTTTCCCTCCTACGAGCAGTACTTC.